The rows below give T cell receptor beta chains drawn from one sample of a study of shared clonotypes between healthy human individuals. Sequencing was performed with immunoSEQ multiplex PCR; in TCRdb, only in-frame clones are kept and a portion is missing. Of around 2,000,000 clones in the sample, 85% to 95% were seen once. The specimen sequenced was naive CD4+ T cells sorted from blood. These receptors were taken from a man younger than 30 in good health. Both conserved end residues are part of each CDR3. Each record gives: V gene, clone size, J gene, CDR3 protein. Clone size is stated in some rows and not others, as once, few, many or a class when expanded.

TRBV10-3,NA,TRBJ1-3,CAIGHGNTIYF
TRBV6-6,NA,TRBJ1-1,CASSYSKGNTEAFF
TRBV6-6,NA,TRBJ1-5,CASTNEERRSNQPQHF
TRBV28,NA,TRBJ2-7,CASAGNYEQYF
TRBV5-1,NA,TRBJ2-7,CASSLGGTTYEQYF
TRBV5-1,NA,TRBJ2-7,CASSTSGSTYEQYF
TRBV27,NA,TRBJ2-1,CASSSGRSSYNEQFF
TRBV19,few,TRBJ1-3,CATQPSGNTIYF
TRBV18,NA,TRBJ1-2,CASSPNEGGYTF
TRBV29-1,NA,TRBJ1-1,CSVNRDRNTEAFF
TRBV6-1,NA,TRBJ1-2,CASSESGSNYGYTF
TRBV12-5,NA,TRBJ2-1,CASAGNYNEQFF
TRBV23-1,NA,TRBJ1-2,CASRPWTGDGYTF
TRBV10-3,NA,TRBJ1-2,CAIYRGEGSYGYTF
TRBV5-1,NA,TRBJ2-1,CASSSASWTSINEQFF
TRBV6-1,once,TRBJ1-2,CATHGQNYGYTF
TRBV20-1,NA,TRBJ2-5,CSASWVETQYF
TRBV25-1,NA,TRBJ2-3,CASSPGRTDTQYF
TRBV10-3,NA,TRBJ2-2,CAISGSRSATGELFF
TRBV28,NA,TRBJ1-2,CASSNLPGDYGYTF
TRBV29-1,NA,TRBJ2-7,CSVVTGVEQYF